The T cell receptor (beta chain) under discussion was sequenced for a study of beta chain features in type 1 diabetes. Isolated RNA was reverse transcribed in full, so expressed TCRB transcripts were sequenced. Reads from naive, central memory and regulatory T cell samples averaged approximately 3.7 million. TCRdb keeps only in-frame clones here, not all; method: immunoSEQ multiplex PCR. This table holds about 900,000 clones, roughly 16% found once. As for this clone: Antigen: not known.

One heparinised blood draw averaging approximately 0.11 L was given by each donor. V lost 6 bases and J lost 15, with 15 bases in between. There are 11 residues in the CDR3. Germline CDR1 is MNHEY and CDR2 is SVGAGI. Study outcomes and limitations: Shortening that was moderate but significant affected the TCRB CDR3s of Type 1 diabetes patients in all four CD4+ subsets.

The sequencing input was naive CD4+ T cells from blood. The rearrangement uses TRBV6-5 and TRBJ2-1; no clear D. This sequence was found in a woman aged 18 to 35 in good health. The CDR3 nucleotides read TGTGCCAGCAGGAACATTATCCATCGGTTCTTC. It yields the protein CASRNIIHRFF.